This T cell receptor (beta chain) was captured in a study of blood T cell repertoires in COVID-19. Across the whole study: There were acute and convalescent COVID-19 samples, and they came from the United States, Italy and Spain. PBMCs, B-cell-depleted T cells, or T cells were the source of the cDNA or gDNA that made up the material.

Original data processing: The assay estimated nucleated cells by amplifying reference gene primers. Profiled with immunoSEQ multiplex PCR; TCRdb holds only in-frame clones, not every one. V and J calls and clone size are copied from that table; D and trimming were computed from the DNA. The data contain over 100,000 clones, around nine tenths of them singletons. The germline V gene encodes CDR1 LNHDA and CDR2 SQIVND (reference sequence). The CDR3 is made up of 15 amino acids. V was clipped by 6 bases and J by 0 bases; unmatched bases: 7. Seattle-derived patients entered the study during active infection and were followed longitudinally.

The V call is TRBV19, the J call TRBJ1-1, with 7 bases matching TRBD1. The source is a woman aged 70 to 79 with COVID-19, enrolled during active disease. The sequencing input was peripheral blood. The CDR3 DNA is TGTGCCAGTAGCCTACAGGGGACCATGAACACTGAAGCTTTCTTT. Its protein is CASSLQGTMNTEAFF.